The clone carrying this T cell receptor (beta chain) occurred a few times. The V and J ends lost 7 bases and 3 bases, in that order; junction bases with no gene match: 2. The CDR3 has 14 amino acids. From germline, CDR1 is KGHDR and CDR2 SFDVKD. Per the study methods: Estimates of nucleated cell counts were drawn from the amplification of reference gene primers. Here immunoSEQ multiplex PCR was the method, and the copy in TCRdb shows in-frame clones only, minus some. The V and J calls and clone size are taken from that table; D and trimming were inferred from the DNA. Among 300,000 to 400,000 clones listed, roughly 86% were seen once. This sample was taken from a study of blood T cell repertoires in COVID-19. Overall study: From the United States, Italy and Spain came samples of acute and convalescent COVID-19. Sources were T cells, B-cell-depleted T cells, or PBMCs; the material itself was cDNA or gDNA.

Enrollment of patients from Seattle took place during active infection, with longitudinal follow-up. The sequencing sample was made of peripheral blood. The chain joins TRBV24-1 to TRBJ2-2; TRBD1 agrees at 9 bases. The clonotype comes from a man aged 25-45 years with COVID-19, enrolled during active disease. The chain's CDR3 is CATSRTGDTGELFF. As DNA, the CDR3 is TGTGCCACCAGCAGGACAGGGGACACCGGGGAGCTGTTTTTT.